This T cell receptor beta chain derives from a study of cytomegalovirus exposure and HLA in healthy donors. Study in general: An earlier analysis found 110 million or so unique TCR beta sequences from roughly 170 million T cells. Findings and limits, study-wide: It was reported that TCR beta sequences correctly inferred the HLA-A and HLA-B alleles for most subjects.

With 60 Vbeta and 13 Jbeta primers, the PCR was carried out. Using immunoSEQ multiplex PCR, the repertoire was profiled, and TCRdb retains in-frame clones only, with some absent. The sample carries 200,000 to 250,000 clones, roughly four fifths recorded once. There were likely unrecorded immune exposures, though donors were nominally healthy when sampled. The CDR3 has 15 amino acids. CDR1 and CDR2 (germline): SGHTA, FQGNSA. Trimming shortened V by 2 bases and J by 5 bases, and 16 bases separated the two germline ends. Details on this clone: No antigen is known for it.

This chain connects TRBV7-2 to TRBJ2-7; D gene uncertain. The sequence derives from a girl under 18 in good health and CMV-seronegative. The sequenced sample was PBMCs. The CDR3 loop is CASSLTFGAKDEQYF. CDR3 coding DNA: TGTGCCAGCAGCTTAACGTTCGGAGCTAAGGACGAGCAGTACTTC.